A selection of T cell receptor beta chains follows, all from one sample in a study of CD8+CD57+ T cells in acquired aplastic anemia. In TCRdb, the reads were re-called with MiXCR into one record per CDR3 protein. There are about 210,000 distinct CDR3 sequences in the sample; roughly 33% occur only once, and around 1.1% lies in the top ten. The material sequenced was sorted CD4+, CD8+, or CD8+CD57+ T cells (not recorded which) from PBMCs. These receptors originate from a human donor in good health, serving as a control. Both conserved end residues are part of each CDR3. D genes are given only for firm matches. For some rows the clone size is stated as once, few or many, or as a class when expanded; others skip it.

length,size,V,D,J,CDR3,DNA
18,-,TRBV20-1,TRBD2,TRBJ2-5,CSLNDRSGRIQGQETQYF,TGCAGTCTAAATGACAGGAGCGGGAGGATCCAGGGCCAAGAGACCCAGTACTTC
16,-,TRBV15,-,TRBJ1-4,CATSRVQEGRREKLFF,TGTGCCACCAGCAGAGTACAGGAGGGGAGACGTGAAAAACTGTTTTTT
16,-,TRBV11-1,TRBD1,TRBJ1-2,CASSLAAGGTNYGYTF,TGTGCCAGCAGCTTAGCGGCAGGGGGTACTAACTATGGCTACACCTTC
14,many,TRBV7-9,-,TRBJ1-5,CASSLEGVGQPQHF,TGTGCCAGCAGCTTAGAAGGGGTAGGTCAGCCCCAGCATTTT
18,few,TRBV10-3,-,TRBJ1-2,CAISDSGTPMLRGYGYTF,TGTGCCATCAGTGACTCCGGGACCCCGATGCTAAGAGGATATGGCTACACCTTC
16,-,TRBV15,TRBD1,TRBJ2-1,CATSRGQGTTYNEQFF,TGTGCCACCAGCAGAGGACAGGGAACGACTTACAATGAGCAGTTCTTC
11,-,TRBV29-1,-,TRBJ1-2,CSGTGTYGYTF,TGCAGCGGTACAGGGACCTATGGCTACACCTTC
12,many,TRBV11-2,-,TRBJ1-1,CASSSSEGLAFF,TGTGCCAGCAGTTCTTCCGAGGGTCTAGCTTTCTTT
15,-,TRBV19,-,TRBJ1-1,CASSPRTASNTEAFF,TGTGCCAGTAGTCCGCGGACAGCCTCGAACACTGAAGCTTTCTTT
15,few,TRBV4-1,-,TRBJ1-2,CASSQDQNSLYGYTF,TGCGCCAGCAGCCAAGATCAAAACAGCCTCTATGGCTACACCTTC
15,many,TRBV7-2,TRBD1,TRBJ2-7,CASSLVTGVSYEQYF,TGTGCCAGCAGCTTAGTGACAGGGGTCTCCTACGAGCAGTACTTC
18,few,TRBV11-2,-,TRBJ2-4,CASSGQGKVGSAKNIQYF,TGTGCCAGCAGCGGGCAGGGCAAAGTTGGTTCGGCCAAAAACATTCAGTACTTC
12,many,TRBV2,TRBD1,TRBJ1-1,CATLGQGPEAFF,TGTGCCACTCTAGGACAGGGCCCTGAAGCTTTCTTT
15,many,TRBV7-9,TRBD2,TRBJ2-1,CASSPTSGRYNEQFF,TGTGCCAGCAGCCCTACTAGCGGGAGGTACAATGAGCAGTTCTTC
15,many,TRBV14,-,TRBJ1-1,CASSQGGHLYTEAFF,TGTGCCAGCAGCCAAGGAGGACACCTCTACACTGAAGCTTTCTTT
16,-,TRBV5-4,TRBD2,TRBJ2-3,CASSYGSGKATDTQYF,TGTGCCAGCAGCTATGGAAGCGGGAAGGCCACAGATACGCAGTATTTT
17,-,TRBV4-1,TRBD2,TRBJ2-1,CASSQEGLAGLKNEQFF,TGCGCCAGCAGCCAAGAGGGGCTAGCGGGCCTGAAAAATGAGCAGTTCTTC
15,-,TRBV6-5,-,TRBJ1-5,CASSYVGGLGDTQHF,TGTGCCAGCAGTTACGTGGGAGGGCTAGGAGATACGCAGCATTTT
15,many,TRBV19,-,TRBJ1-4,CASSHGTPLYEKLFF,TGTGCCAGTAGTCACGGGACTCCCCTCTATGAAAAACTGTTTTTT
15,-,TRBV7-8,TRBD1,TRBJ2-1,CASSSYRDSYNEQFF,TGTGCCAGCAGCTCGTACCGGGACAGCTACAATGAGCAGTTCTTC
15,few,TRBV4-1,-,TRBJ1-1,CASRALAGVGTEAFF,TGCGCCAGCAGGGCCCTCGCCGGGGTAGGAACTGAAGCTTTCTTT
13,many,TRBV6-1,-,TRBJ1-2,CASSEVSIYGYTF,TGTGCCAGCAGTGAAGTGTCCATCTATGGCTACACCTTC
15,many,TRBV20-1,-,TRBJ1-5,CSARKDVYSNQPQHF,TGCAGTGCTAGAAAGGACGTTTATAGCAATCAGCCCCAGCATTTT
14,-,TRBV29-1,TRBD1,TRBJ2-5,CSGEATGGEGTQYF,TGCAGTGGTGAGGCCACAGGGGGCGAAGGGACCCAGTACTTC
14,many,TRBV20-1,-,TRBJ1-2,CSASPGLVNYGYTF,TGCAGTGCTAGTCCGGGACTCGTCAACTATGGCTACACCTTC
15,many,TRBV5-1,-,TRBJ2-7,CASSLVTGTSYEQYF,TGCGCCAGCAGCTTGGTCACCGGGACCTCCTACGAGCAGTACTTC
13,many,TRBV20-1,TRBD1,TRBJ2-7,CSAMLTGPEEQYF,TGCAGTGCTATGCTGACAGGGCCGGAAGAGCAGTACTTC
15,-,TRBV6-1,-,TRBJ1-3,CASTRWGRGGNTIYF,TGTGCCAGCACTCGATGGGGCCGGGGGGGAAACACCATATATTTT
16,-,TRBV10-3,-,TRBJ1-3,CAISAIGEDYGYTIYF,TGTGCCATCAGTGCGATAGGGGAGGACTATGGCTACACCATATATTTT
14,-,TRBV6-5,-,TRBJ2-1,CASSSPDRINEQFF,TGTGCCAGCAGTTCCCCCGACAGGATCAATGAGCAGTTCTTC
16,-,TRBV12-5,TRBD1,TRBJ1-2,CASGFMSGQVNYGYTF,TGTGCTAGTGGTTTTATGTCGGGACAGGTTAACTATGGCTACACCTTC
14,few,TRBV9,-,TRBJ2-5,CASSTQTGQETQYF,TGTGCCAGCAGCACCCAGACAGGCCAAGAGACCCAGTACTTC
14,many,TRBV11-2,TRBD2,TRBJ2-7,CASSLTSGSYEQYF,TGTGCCAGCAGCCTGACTAGCGGGTCCTACGAGCAGTACTTC
16,-,TRBV15,TRBD1,TRBJ2-7,CATSRGLPGQFDEQYF,TGTGCCACCAGCAGAGGACTACCGGGACAGTTCGACGAGCAGTACTTC
13,few,TRBV5-8,-,TRBJ2-2,CAFTGLNTGELFF,TGTGCTTTTACAGGGCTAAACACCGGGGAGCTGTTTTTT
16,few,TRBV13,TRBD1,TRBJ2-3,CASSRTAGQATDTQYF,TGTGCCAGCTCACGCACCGCGGGACAGGCGACAGATACGCAGTATTTT
12,many,TRBV2,-,TRBJ1-2,CASTGGNYGYTF,TGTGCCAGCACGGGAGGGAATTATGGCTACACCTTC
14,-,TRBV28,-,TRBJ2-6,CASRPGAGANVLTF,TGTGCCAGCAGGCCAGGGGCTGGGGCCAACGTCCTGACTTTC
16,-,TRBV6-1,-,TRBJ1-2,CASRETRALAPYGYTF,TGTGCCAGCAGAGAGACCCGGGCCTTGGCCCCCTATGGCTACACCTTC
16,-,TRBV2,TRBD1,TRBJ2-7,CASSEEPGQGSYEQYF,TGTGCCAGCAGTGAAGAGCCGGGACAGGGCTCCTACGAGCAGTACTTC
15,-,TRBV7-3,-,TRBJ1-1,CASSPTGGAPGGAFF,TGTGCCAGCAGCCCAACGGGGGGGGCCCCCGGCGGAGCTTTCTTT
13,-,TRBV4-2,-,TRBJ2-1,CASSQITSEGQFF,TGTGCCAGCAGCCAGATAACCTCAGAGGGGCAGTTCTTC
14,-,TRBV15,-,TRBJ2-1,CATSSRDGRNEQFF,TGTGCCACCAGCAGCCGGGACGGTCGCAATGAGCAGTTCTTC
16,many,TRBV11-1,TRBD2,TRBJ2-1,CASSPVASGDYNEQFF,TGTGCCAGCAGCCCAGTAGCTAGCGGGGACTACAATGAGCAGTTCTTC
13,few,TRBV27,-,TRBJ1-1,CASRGRGDTEAFF,TGTGCCAGCAGGGGCAGGGGTGACACTGAAGCTTTCTTT
15,few,TRBV12-3/TRBV12-4,-,TRBJ2-7,CASTRGGRGFYEQYF,TGTGCCAGCACCCGGGGTGGGCGGGGTTTCTACGAGCAGTACTTC
16,-,TRBV29-1,-,TRBJ2-7,CSVEGLGEQGGDEQYF,TGCAGCGTTGAAGGTTTAGGAGAACAGGGAGGGGACGAGCAGTACTTC
15,many,TRBV7-2,TRBD1,TRBJ1-2,CASSSPGGKNYGYTF,TGTGCCAGCAGCTCCCCAGGGGGCAAGAACTATGGCTACACCTTC
15,-,TRBV24-1,-,TRBJ1-5,CATSPAPGGNQPQHF,TGTGCCACCAGTCCCGCCCCGGGTGGCAATCAGCCCCAGCATTTT
14,-,TRBV7-9,-,TRBJ1-2,CASSLTLPNYGYTF,TGTGCCAGCAGCTTAACGCTTCCTAACTATGGCTACACCTTC
13,many,TRBV20-1,-,TRBJ1-1,CSARQQGLTEAFF,TGCAGTGCTAGGCAACAGGGCTTAACTGAAGCTTTCTTT